This T cell receptor beta chain was recorded in a study of shared clonotypes between healthy human individuals. Genomic DNA of every subset was divided equally among multiple immunoSEQ plates. In replicate PCRs of unsorted PBMC, approximately 320 ng DNA, around 29,000 T cell genomes, was used. TCRdb keeps only in-frame clones here, not all; method: immunoSEQ multiplex PCR. The top ten clones hold about 13% of a sample with roughly 500,000 clones, around 79% of them seen once. Germline V gene data show CDR1 as SGHAT and CDR2 as FQNNGV. CDR3 length: 12 residues. Trimming removed 1 base at V and 9 bases at J, with 7 bases between. This clone was found a few times.

What was sequenced was PBMCs. This chain joins TRBV11-2 and TRBJ2-1; possibly TRBD2 for D (5 bases). The sequence was obtained from a woman in her 40s in good health. Some clones in this sample may be carry-over from other donors' samples. DNA of the CDR3: TGTGCCAGCAGCTTAGCTACTAGTGAGCAGTTCTTC. This sequence encodes CASSLATSEQFF.